The sequence of this T cell receptor (beta chain) was determined in a study of blood T cell repertoires in COVID-19. Study overall: Acute-phase and convalescent COVID-19 samples originated in the United States, Italy and Spain.

The CDR3 has 13 residues. Germline loops: CDR1 SQVTM, CDR2 ANQGSEA. V lost 6 bases, J lost 4 bases, and 7 bases stayed unmatched. This clone appeared once. Original processing methods: Counts of nucleated cells, estimated from reference gene primer amplification, were obtained. TCRdb keeps only in-frame clones here, not all; method: immunoSEQ multiplex PCR. V, J and clone size are those of that table, while D and trimming were read from the DNA. Here the sample spans 150,000 to 200,000 clones, 86% being singletons. V is TRBV29-1 and J is TRBJ1-2, with 8 nucleotides matching TRBD1. Sample: peripheral blood. This sequence was found in a man aged 55-75 years with acute or convalescent COVID-19. CDR3 amino acids: CSVRDRGLYGYTF. CDR3 nucleotide sequence: TGCAGCGTCCGAGACAGGGGCCTCTATGGCTACACCTTC.